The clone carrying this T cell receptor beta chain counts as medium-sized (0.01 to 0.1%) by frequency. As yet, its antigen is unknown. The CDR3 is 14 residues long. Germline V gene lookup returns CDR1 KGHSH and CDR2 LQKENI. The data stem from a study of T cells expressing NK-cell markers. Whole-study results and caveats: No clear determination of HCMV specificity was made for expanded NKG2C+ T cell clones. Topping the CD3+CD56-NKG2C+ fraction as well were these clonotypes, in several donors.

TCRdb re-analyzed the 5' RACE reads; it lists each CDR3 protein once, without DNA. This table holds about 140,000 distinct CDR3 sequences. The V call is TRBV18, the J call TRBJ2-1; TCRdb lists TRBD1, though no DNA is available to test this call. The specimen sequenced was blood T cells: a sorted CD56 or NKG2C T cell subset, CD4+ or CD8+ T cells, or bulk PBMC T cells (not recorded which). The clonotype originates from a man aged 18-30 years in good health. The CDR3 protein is CASSPNNDRRGQFF.